This is a list of T cell receptor beta chains from one sample in a study of early stage breast cancer tumors. Produced via immunoSEQ multiplex PCR; TCRdb's table is partial and in-frame only. Among 45,000 to 60,000 clones listed, about nine tenths were seen once. Sequenced: blood. The receptors derive from a person aged 70 to 85 with breast cancer. Each CDR3 is given with its conserved first and last residue. The D gene is left open where the match is weak. The listing skips clone size in some rows; elsewhere it reads once, few, many or a size class.

abundance: NA; v_gene: TRBV5-5; j_gene: TRBJ1-4; d_gene: NA; CDR3aa: CASSERARNEKLFF; CDR3nt: TGTGCCAGCAGTGAGAGGGCCCGAAATGAAAAACTGTTTTTT
abundance: NA; v_gene: TRBV7-3; j_gene: TRBJ1-6; d_gene: TRBD1; CDR3aa: CASRGTEAYNSPLHF; CDR3nt: TGTGCCAGCAGGGGGACAGAAGCCTATAATTCACCCCTCCACTTT
abundance: NA; v_gene: TRBV19; j_gene: TRBJ2-2; d_gene: TRBD1; CDR3aa: CASRTGQNTGELFF; CDR3nt: TGTGCCAGTAGGACAGGGCAGAACACCGGGGAGCTGTTTTTT
abundance: NA; v_gene: TRBV7-2; j_gene: TRBJ1-4; d_gene: TRBD1; CDR3aa: CASSPRQGKEKLFF; CDR3nt: TGTGCCAGCAGCCCGAGACAGGGGAAGGAAAAACTGTTTTTT
abundance: few; v_gene: TRBV5-1; j_gene: TRBJ1-6; d_gene: NA; CDR3aa: CASSLVYFYSPLHF; CDR3nt: TGCGCCAGCAGCTTGGTATACTTTTATTCACCCCTCCACTTT
abundance: NA; v_gene: TRBV6-5; j_gene: TRBJ1-2; d_gene: TRBD1; CDR3aa: CASSYSPGTGGGYTF; CDR3nt: TGTGCCAGCAGTTACTCCCCCGGGACAGGGGGAGGCTACACCTTC
abundance: NA; v_gene: TRBV6-6; j_gene: TRBJ1-1; d_gene: TRBD1; CDR3aa: CASSSDRGRTEAFF; CDR3nt: TGTGCCAGCAGCTCGGACAGGGGGCGAACTGAAGCTTTCTTT
abundance: NA; v_gene: TRBV6-5; j_gene: TRBJ2-5; d_gene: TRBD2; CDR3aa: CASSYRTSRETQYF; CDR3nt: TGTGCCAGCAGTTACCGGACTAGCCGGGAGACCCAGTACTTC
abundance: NA; v_gene: TRBV7-3; j_gene: TRBJ2-1; d_gene: NA; CDR3aa: CASSPRPIEGNEQFF; CDR3nt: TGTGCCAGCAGCCCACGTCCCATAGAGGGCAATGAGCAGTTCTTC
abundance: NA; v_gene: TRBV11-2; j_gene: TRBJ2-7; d_gene: NA; CDR3aa: CASSLGPQGNYEQYF; CDR3nt: TGTGCCAGCAGCTTAGGCCCGCAGGGAAACTACGAGCAGTACTTC
abundance: NA; v_gene: TRBV30; j_gene: TRBJ1-3; d_gene: TRBD1; CDR3aa: CAWSGTGGNTIYF; CDR3nt: TGTGCCTGGAGTGGGACAGGGGGAAACACCATATATTTT
abundance: NA; v_gene: TRBV2; j_gene: TRBJ2-2; d_gene: NA; CDR3aa: CASSESRSGELFF; CDR3nt: TGTGCCAGCAGTGAGTCCAGGTCCGGGGAGCTGTTTTTT
abundance: NA; v_gene: TRBV7-9; j_gene: TRBJ2-7; d_gene: TRBD2; CDR3aa: CASSLSGTYEQYF; CDR3nt: TGTGCCAGCAGCTTAAGCGGGACCTACGAGCAGTACTTC
abundance: NA; v_gene: TRBV20-1; j_gene: TRBJ1-1; d_gene: TRBD1; CDR3aa: CSAGGTTGPFF; CDR3nt: TGCAGTGCTGGGGGCACGACAGGGCCTTTTTTT
abundance: NA; v_gene: TRBV28; j_gene: TRBJ2-2; d_gene: NA; CDR3aa: CASSLGGTGTGELFF; CDR3nt: TGTGCCAGCAGTTTGGGCGGGACGGGGACCGGGGAGCTGTTTTTT
abundance: NA; v_gene: TRBV27; j_gene: TRBJ1-2; d_gene: NA; CDR3aa: CASRGGLGYGYTF; CDR3nt: TGTGCCAGCCGTGGAGGACTGGGCTATGGCTACACCTTC
abundance: NA; v_gene: TRBV7-9; j_gene: TRBJ2-5; d_gene: TRBD1; CDR3aa: CASRMGQGEETQYF; CDR3nt: TGTGCCAGCAGGATGGGACAGGGGGAAGAGACCCAGTACTTC
abundance: NA; v_gene: TRBV29-1; j_gene: TRBJ1-5; d_gene: NA; CDR3aa: CSVATGPSQPQHF; CDR3nt: TGCAGCGTTGCAACAGGGCCATCTCAGCCCCAGCATTTT
abundance: NA; v_gene: TRBV18; j_gene: TRBJ1-4; d_gene: NA; CDR3aa: CASSPAGMEKLFF; CDR3nt: TGTGCCAGCTCACCGGCAGGGATGGAAAAACTGTTTTTT
abundance: NA; v_gene: TRBV9; j_gene: TRBJ2-7; d_gene: TRBD2; CDR3aa: CASSARLAGGYEQYF; CDR3nt: TGTGCCAGCAGCGCGCGACTAGCGGGAGGGTACGAGCAGTACTTC
abundance: once; v_gene: TRBV5-1; j_gene: TRBJ2-5; d_gene: NA; CDR3aa: CASSLNVQETQYF; CDR3nt: TGCGCCAGCAGCTTGAACGTTCAGGAGACCCAGTACTTC
abundance: NA; v_gene: TRBV19; j_gene: TRBJ2-7; d_gene: TRBD2; CDR3aa: CASTDGTSGGRQYF; CDR3nt: TGTGCCAGTACTGATGGGACTAGCGGAGGTCGGCAGTACTTC
abundance: NA; v_gene: TRBV5-6; j_gene: TRBJ1-2; d_gene: TRBD1; CDR3aa: CASSNPTGERYTF; CDR3nt: TGTGCCAGCAGTAACCCCACAGGGGAGCGCTACACCTTC
abundance: NA; v_gene: TRBV28; j_gene: TRBJ2-7; d_gene: TRBD1; CDR3aa: CASSYRDRFYEQYF; CDR3nt: TGTGCCAGCAGCTACCGGGACAGATTCTACGAGCAGTACTTC
abundance: NA; v_gene: TRBV28; j_gene: TRBJ2-1; d_gene: TRBD2; CDR3aa: CASSLRGLGDDEQFF; CDR3nt: TGTGCCAGCAGCCTAAGGGGACTAGGTGATGATGAGCAGTTCTTC
abundance: NA; v_gene: TRBV4-2; j_gene: TRBJ2-7; d_gene: TRBD2; CDR3aa: CASSQASGSSEQYF; CDR3nt: TGTGCCAGCAGCCAAGCTAGCGGGAGTTCCGAGCAGTACTTC
abundance: NA; v_gene: TRBV11-2; j_gene: TRBJ1-2; d_gene: NA; CDR3aa: CASSLAGSYGYTF; CDR3nt: TGTGCCAGCAGCTTAGCCGGTTCCTATGGCTACACCTTC
abundance: NA; v_gene: TRBV5-1; j_gene: TRBJ1-6; d_gene: NA; CDR3aa: CASSLELSSYNSPLHF; CDR3nt: TGCGCCAGCAGCTTGGAATTGAGCTCCTATAATTCACCCCTCCACTTT
abundance: NA; v_gene: TRBV7-9; j_gene: TRBJ2-7; d_gene: TRBD2; CDR3aa: CASSPWTSGVYEQYF; CDR3nt: TGTGCCAGCAGCCCCTGGACTAGCGGGGTCTACGAGCAGTACTTC
abundance: NA; v_gene: TRBV10-2; j_gene: TRBJ2-7; d_gene: NA; CDR3aa: CASSESRTISLSEQYF; CDR3nt: TGCGCCAGCAGTGAGTCCCGGACTATTAGTTTAAGCGAGCAGTACTTC
abundance: NA; v_gene: TRBV19; j_gene: TRBJ2-5; d_gene: NA; CDR3aa: CASSIATVQETQYF; CDR3nt: TGTGCCAGTAGTATAGCCACAGTGCAAGAGACCCAGTACTTC
abundance: NA; v_gene: TRBV30; j_gene: TRBJ1-1; d_gene: NA; CDR3aa: CAWSVSAVNTEAFF; CDR3nt: TGTGCCTGGAGTGTATCGGCGGTGAACACTGAAGCTTTCTTT
abundance: NA; v_gene: TRBV5-6; j_gene: TRBJ1-1; d_gene: NA; CDR3aa: CASKQMNTEAFF; CDR3nt: TGTGCCAGCAAACAGATGAACACTGAAGCTTTCTTT
abundance: NA; v_gene: TRBV30; j_gene: TRBJ2-6; d_gene: NA; CDR3aa: CAWRIGVGANVLTF; CDR3nt: TGTGCCTGGCGCATCGGAGTTGGGGCCAACGTCCTGACTTTC
abundance: NA; v_gene: TRBV7-8; j_gene: TRBJ1-2; d_gene: NA; CDR3aa: CASSFEGDYGYTF; CDR3nt: TGTGCCAGCAGCTTCGAGGGGGATTATGGCTACACCTTC
abundance: NA; v_gene: TRBV18; j_gene: TRBJ1-5; d_gene: NA; CDR3aa: CASSLVRINNQPQHF; CDR3nt: TGTGCCAGCTCACTTGTCCGTATTAACAATCAGCCCCAGCATTTT
abundance: NA; v_gene: TRBV7-2; j_gene: TRBJ2-7; d_gene: TRBD1; CDR3aa: CASSLSGTAFYEQYF; CDR3nt: TGTGCCAGCAGCTTATCCGGGACAGCCTTCTACGAGCAGTACTTC
abundance: NA; v_gene: TRBV5-1; j_gene: TRBJ1-5; d_gene: TRBD1; CDR3aa: CASSPGGQGIGQPQHF; CDR3nt: TGCGCCAGCAGCCCCGGGGGACAGGGGATTGGACAGCCCCAGCATTTT
abundance: NA; v_gene: TRBV10-3; j_gene: TRBJ2-2; d_gene: NA; CDR3aa: CAISESSFGELFF; CDR3nt: TGTGCCATCAGTGAGTCTAGCTTCGGGGAGCTGTTTTTT
abundance: NA; v_gene: TRBV7-8; j_gene: TRBJ1-1; d_gene: TRBD1; CDR3aa: CASSFRTGTEAFF; CDR3nt: TGTGCCAGCAGCTTTCGGACAGGGACTGAAGCTTTCTTT
abundance: NA; v_gene: TRBV4-3; j_gene: TRBJ2-7; d_gene: TRBD2; CDR3aa: CASSQERTGGLYEQYF; CDR3nt: TGCGCCAGCAGCCAAGAGCGAACGGGGGGTCTCTACGAGCAGTACTTC
abundance: NA; v_gene: TRBV29-1; j_gene: TRBJ2-2; d_gene: NA; CDR3aa: CSSQEGIGTGELFF; CDR3nt: TGCAGCTCTCAGGAGGGGATTGGCACCGGGGAGCTGTTTTTT
abundance: NA; v_gene: TRBV7-8; j_gene: TRBJ1-5; d_gene: TRBD1; CDR3aa: CASREGAFGNQPQHF; CDR3nt: TGTGCTAGCCGGGAGGGGGCGTTTGGTAATCAGCCCCAGCATTTT
abundance: NA; v_gene: TRBV5-4; j_gene: TRBJ2-1; d_gene: TRBD2; CDR3aa: CASSGSSGAYNEQFF; CDR3nt: TGTGCCAGCAGCGGTTCTAGCGGGGCCTACAATGAGCAGTTCTTC
abundance: NA; v_gene: TRBV5-5; j_gene: TRBJ2-2; d_gene: TRBD1; CDR3aa: CASSPGQGNTGELFF; CDR3nt: TGTGCCAGCAGCCCGGGACAGGGAAACACCGGGGAGCTGTTTTTT
abundance: NA; v_gene: TRBV30; j_gene: TRBJ2-7; d_gene: NA; CDR3aa: CAWSLRYEQYF; CDR3nt: TGTGCCTGGAGTCTCAGATACGAGCAGTACTTC
abundance: NA; v_gene: TRBV27; j_gene: TRBJ2-7; d_gene: TRBD2; CDR3aa: CASSLSGGGYEQYF; CDR3nt: TGTGCCAGCAGTTTATCAGGCGGGGGATACGAGCAGTACTTC
abundance: NA; v_gene: TRBV7-2; j_gene: TRBJ2-3; d_gene: NA; CDR3aa: CASSLFPGTDTQYF; CDR3nt: TGTGCCAGCAGCTTATTCCCAGGGACAGATACGCAGTATTTT
abundance: NA; v_gene: TRBV23-1; j_gene: TRBJ2-2; d_gene: NA; CDR3aa: CASRSPGNTGELFF; CDR3nt: TGCGCCAGCAGGTCGCCGGGGAACACCGGGGAGCTGTTTTTT
abundance: NA; v_gene: TRBV29-1; j_gene: TRBJ2-3; d_gene: TRBD2; CDR3aa: CSVERASGRAADTQYF; CDR3nt: TGCAGCGTTGAACGAGCTAGCGGGAGAGCTGCAGATACGCAGTATTTT
abundance: NA; v_gene: TRBV5-5; j_gene: TRBJ2-4; d_gene: TRBD1; CDR3aa: CASSMTGGERNIQYF; CDR3nt: TGTGCCAGCAGCATGACAGGGGGCGAGAGAAACATTCAGTACTTC
abundance: NA; v_gene: TRBV21-1; j_gene: TRBJ1-4; d_gene: NA; CDR3aa: CASSKGEGASNEKLFF; CDR3nt: TGTGCCAGCAGCAAAGGGGAGGGAGCCTCTAATGAAAAACTGTTTTTT
abundance: NA; v_gene: TRBV12-5; j_gene: TRBJ1-2; d_gene: NA; CDR3aa: CASGWGGANYGYTF; CDR3nt: TGTGCTAGTGGGTGGGGGGGAGCTAACTATGGCTACACCTTC
abundance: NA; v_gene: TRBV2; j_gene: TRBJ2-5; d_gene: NA; CDR3aa: CASRRHRVVQETQYF; CDR3nt: TGTGCCAGCAGGAGACACAGGGTAGTCCAAGAGACCCAGTACTTC
abundance: NA; v_gene: TRBV30; j_gene: TRBJ1-3; d_gene: NA; CDR3aa: CAWSVMSGNTIYF; CDR3nt: TGTGCCTGGAGTGTTATGTCCGGAAACACCATATATTTT
abundance: NA; v_gene: TRBV18; j_gene: TRBJ1-2; d_gene: NA; CDR3aa: CASSPYGGWDGYTF; CDR3nt: TGTGCCAGCTCACCCTACGGAGGGTGGGATGGCTACACCTTC
abundance: few; v_gene: TRBV6-6; j_gene: TRBJ1-1; d_gene: TRBD1; CDR3aa: CASGGQLNTEAFF; CDR3nt: TGTGCCAGCGGGGGACAGTTGAACACTGAAGCTTTCTTT
abundance: NA; v_gene: TRBV19; j_gene: TRBJ1-5; d_gene: NA; CDR3aa: CASSSQGSGQPQHF; CDR3nt: TGTGCCAGTAGCTCTCAGGGGTCGGGTCAGCCCCAGCATTTT
abundance: NA; v_gene: TRBV7-3; j_gene: TRBJ1-1; d_gene: TRBD1; CDR3aa: CASSRGQGRAEAFF; CDR3nt: TGTGCCAGCAGCCGTGGACAGGGGCGGGCTGAAGCTTTCTTT